This T cell receptor beta chain was recovered during a study of monozygotic twins with inflammatory bowel disease. The CDR3 covers 17 residues. CDR1 and CDR2 from the germline V gene are MDHEN and SYDVKM. TCRdb re-called the 5' RACE reads and gives one entry per CDR3 protein, without DNA. The sample's table shows approximately 340,000 distinct CDR3 sequences. Blood samples of 2.5 ml were drawn from every donor. Sequenced material: blood. The clonotype was recovered from a human donor with ulcerative colitis or Crohn's disease, or a healthy co-twin of an affected twin (not recorded which). The gene calls are TRBV28 and TRBJ2-4; TCRdb selects TRBD1, and the lack of DNA leaves this call unchecked. The CDR3 is CASSLSTGTKSKNIQYF.